What follows are 31 T cell receptor beta chains derived from one specimen sequenced in a study of regulatory T cells in long-lasting Graves disease. Time point noted: newly diagnosed GD, antithyroid drugs for less than 3 months. PBMC-derived RNA was used for the TCR library. TCR beta libraries were built with iRepertoire HTBI primers and Arm-PCR of CDR3 regions. MiXCR, applied by TCRdb to the multiplex PCR reads, yields one record per CDR3 protein. Here the sample spans a few hundred thousand distinct CDR3 sequences, 10% to 15% being singletons. The sample also formed part of further work on T cells in Graves' hyperthyroidism and ophthalmopathy.

Sequencing was performed on peripheral blood mononuclear cells (PBMCs), taken at new diagnosis, from a patient treated with antithyroid drugs. These receptors all stem from a woman aged 18-29 years with Graves disease.

The rearrangement links TRBV20-1 to TRBJ2-3; 10 bases map to TRBD2. This CDR3 comprises 13 residues. The germline CDR1 and CDR2 sequences are DFQATT and SNEGSKA (reference sequence). The V and J ends lost 8 bases and 0 bases, in that order; junction bases with no gene match: 2. The CDR3 spells CSSGGASTDTQYF. The DNA of the CDR3 is TGCAGTAGCGGGGGGGCTAGCACAGATACGCAGTATTTT.

In its sample, this clonotype was seen a few times. This chain's CDR3 is CASSQELGRGQPQHF. For the CDR3, the DNA is TGCGCCAGCAGCCAAGAGCTTGGTCGGGGCCAGCCCCAGCATTTT. This rearrangement joins TRBV4-3 to TRBJ1-5; TRBD1 is a possible D gene (5 bases). Germline V gives CDR1 LGHNA, CDR2 YSLEER. V was clipped by 0 bases and J by 7 bases, with 13 bases between them. The CDR3 sequence is 15 residues long.

The sample holds many counts of this clonotype. The CDR3 protein is CASSYSRDLNTGELFF. The CDR3 coding sequence is TGTGCCAGCAGTTACTCGCGTGACTTGAACACCGGGGAGCTGTTTTTT. The V call is TRBV6-2 or TRBV6-3, the J call TRBJ2-2; D not certain. The CDR3 has 16 residues. The V gene lost 0 bases and the J gene lost 1 base, with 9 bases spanning the gap. Germline lookup yields CDR1 MNHEY and CDR2 SVGEGT.

This clonotype was recorded many times. The chain recombines TRBV4-2 with TRBJ2-1; D tentatively fits TRBD1 or TRBD2 (5 bases each). Trimming took off 0 bases at V and 1 base at J, with 13 bases between the two ends. Germline-derived CDR1 and CDR2 are LGHNA and YNFKEQ. The CDR3 totals 17 residues. CDR3 region: CASSQDSGGRSYNEQFF. CDR3 coding DNA: TGTGCCAGCAGCCAAGATTCTGGGGGAAGGTCCTACAATGAGCAGTTCTTC.

This clonotype was observed at least ten times. J is TRBJ1-5 and V is TRBV7-9, with D tentatively TRBD1 (5 bases). V gave up 3 bases and J gave up 0 bases, with 15 bases separating them. Germline-derived CDR1 and CDR2 are SEHNR and FQNEAQ (reference sequence). The CDR3 is 17 residues long. The CDR3 bases are TGTGCCAGCAGCTTGGAGAGTTGGGGGATTAGCAATCAGCCCCAGCATTTT. As protein: CASSLESWGISNQPQHF. The variable domain in full, with the rest retrieved from reference TRBV7-9 and TRBJ1-5, is DTGVSQNPRHKITKRGQNVTFRCDPISEHNRLYWYRQTLGQGPEFLTYFQNEAQLEKSRLLSDRFSAERPKGSFSTLEIQRTEQGDSAMYLCASSLESWGISNQPQHFGDGTRLSIL.

This clonotype was detected only a few times. The chain employs TRBV13 and TRBJ2-1, with D tentatively TRBD1 (7 bases). The CDR3 runs to 14 residues. Looked up from germline, CDR1 is PRHDT and CDR2 is FYEKMQ (reference sequence). The V gene lost 5 bases and the J gene lost 8 bases, with 16 bases spanning the gap. The CDR3 here is CASSLRGRGDEQFF. CDR3 in DNA: TGTGCCAGCAGCCTAAGGGGGCGGGGAGATGAGCAGTTCTTC.

This clonotype was recorded at least ten times. The J gene is TRBJ1-1, the V gene TRBV30, with D uncertain. The CDR3 runs to 12 residues. V was cut by 2 bases and J by 4 bases, with 8 bases left in between. The germline CDR1 and CDR2 sequences are GTSNPN and SVGIG (reference sequence). The CDR3: CAWSTALTEAFF. CDR3 DNA: TGTGCCTGGAGTACGGCCCTCACTGAAGCTTTCTTT.

The table lists this clonotype with many counts. This chain connects TRBV6-1 to TRBJ1-1; D gene uncertain. V was trimmed by 8 bases and J by 3 bases, leaving 13 bases between them. CDR3 length: 13 residues. The germline gives CDR1 MNHNS, CDR2 SASEGT. This chain's CDR3 is CASGSRPDTEAFF. The CDR3 DNA reads as TGTGCCAGCGGTAGCCGCCCGGACACTGAAGCTTTCTTT.

The sample holds a few counts of this clonotype. V is TRBV2 and J is TRBJ2-5, with a tentative D call TRBD2 (6 bases). The V gene's germline CDR1 is SNHLY and CDR2 FYNNEI. This CDR3 is built from 13 residues. With 7 bases removed from V and 5 bases from J, the gap between germline ends came to 14 bases. DNA for the CDR3: TGTGCCAGCACAGGCGGGATGGGTGAGACCCAGTACTTC. The encoded protein is CASTGGMGETQYF.

This clonotype was seen more than once but under ten times. The rearrangement joins TRBV27 to TRBJ2-5; the D gene is possibly TRBD1 (5 bases). Germline CDR1 is MNHEY and CDR2 is SMNVEV (reference sequence). The ends were cut back, 2 bases at V and 2 bases at J, with 18 bases in the middle. The CDR3 is made up of 17 amino acids. The CDR3 here is CASSLRQGIGGQETQYF. CDR3 in DNA: TGTGCCAGCAGTTTAAGGCAGGGCATAGGTGGGCAAGAGACCCAGTACTTC.

This clonotype was seen ten or more times. The V call is TRBV11-2, the J call TRBJ2-1; D tentatively fits TRBD1 or TRBD2 (5 bases each). V lost 5 bases and J 1 base, leaving 18 bases between the germline ends. Per germline, CDR1 SGHAT and CDR2 FQNNGV. The CDR3 runs 17 residues. Here the CDR3 reads CASSLTGTVLSYNEQFF. The CDR3 nucleotides are TGTGCCAGCAGCCTTACCGGGACCGTACTGTCCTACAATGAGCAGTTCTTC.

The table lists this clonotype with many counts. J is TRBJ1-2 and V is TRBV3-1; perhaps TRBD1 as D (5 bases). V shed 3 bases and J shed 0 bases, with 11 bases lying between them. The CDR3 is 15 residues long. Germline-derived CDR1 and CDR2 are LGHDT and YNNKEL (reference sequence). The CDR3 sequence is CASSHRREANYGYTF. CDR3 bases: TGTGCCAGCAGCCATCGCAGGGAAGCTAACTATGGCTACACCTTC.

About this clonotype itself: A read error is possible here, since a much larger clone lies one base away. The rearrangement links TRBV7-2 to TRBJ2-7; weak D call: TRBD2 (5 bases). Trimming took 4 bases from V and 7 from J, leaving 11 bases between them. Germline V gene sequence: CDR1 SGHTA, CDR2 FQGNSA. CDR3 length: 12 amino acids. This CDR3 is CASSSRTREQYF. The CDR3 nucleotides are TGTGCCAGCAGCTCTCGGACTCGTGAGCAGTACTTC.

This clonotype was counted many times. The chain couples TRBV20-1 to TRBJ1-1; D possibly corresponds to TRBD1 (5 bases). The V end was cut by 2 bases, the J end by 8 bases, with 9 bases between. This CDR3 spans 11 amino acids. Germline-derived CDR1 and CDR2 are DFQATT and SNEGSKA (reference sequence). CDR3 loop: CSARPGTEAFF. The CDR3 nucleotides read TGCAGTGCTAGACCGGGGACCGAAGCTTTCTTT.

This clonotype was observed a handful of times. The chain combines TRBV6-1 with TRBJ1-1; D is uncertain. The ends were cut back, 6 bases at V and 4 bases at J, with 15 bases in the middle. Germline V gene lookup returns CDR1 MNHNS and CDR2 SASEGT. The CDR3 runs 14 residues. The CDR3 coding sequence is TGTGCCAGCAGCCTCAGGCCCGCGGGCACTGAAGCTTTCTTT. This codes for CASSLRPAGTEAFF.

This clonotype was seen only a few times. V gene TRBV6-2 or TRBV6-3 combines with J gene TRBJ2-7; D is undetermined. The germline CDR1 and CDR2 sequences are MNHEY and SVGEGT. CDR3 length: 13 amino acids. Between the trimmed V and J ends, which lost 0 bases and 4 bases, there was a span of 7 bases. The CDR3 DNA sequence: TGTGCCAGCAGTTACTCGGTGCCTTACGAGCAGTACTTC. Protein product: CASSYSVPYEQYF.

This clonotype showed up many times. This sequence joins TRBV2 and TRBJ1-6; 7 bases are shared with TRBD1. CDR1 is SNHLY and CDR2 is FYNNEI in the germline V gene. This CDR3 is built from 14 residues. V trimming: 7 bases; J trimming: 4 bases; junction bases outside the gene matches: 4. CDR3 in amino acids: CASTPTGYNSPLHF. CDR3 nucleotides: TGTGCCAGCACCCCGACAGGGTATAATTCACCCCTCCACTTT. Filled out from reference TRBV2 and TRBJ1-6, the complete variable domain reads EPEVTQTPSHQVTQMGQEVILRCVPISNHLYFYWYRQILGQKVEFLVSFYNNEISEKSEIFDDQFSVERPDGSNFTLKIRSTKLEDSAMYFCASTPTGYNSPLHFGNGTRLTVT.

This clonotype has a count of ten or more. The chain has TRBV7-2 and TRBJ2-3, with 12 bases fitting TRBD2. Germline trimming cut 5 bases from V and 1 base from J; bases unmatched to any gene: 4. There are 16 residues in the CDR3. The germline V gene encodes CDR1 SGHTA and CDR2 FQGNSA. For the CDR3, the DNA is TGTGCCAGCAGCCAACGACTAGCGGGGGGCACAGATACGCAGTATTTT. Amino acids: CASSQRLAGGTDTQYF.

The chain combines TRBV6-5 with TRBJ2-5; D unclear. From germline, CDR1 is MNHEY and CDR2 SVGAGI. The V end was cut by 1 base, the J end by 1 base, with 4 bases between. The CDR3 extends over 13 amino acids. CDR3 sequence reads: CASSYWGQETQYF. CDR3 in DNA: TGTGCCAGCAGTTACTGGGGCCAAGAGACCCAGTACTTC.

This chain links TRBV7-2 with TRBJ2-5; D remains ambiguous. V gave up 1 base and J gave up 1 base, with 19 bases separating them. Germline assignment: CDR1 SGHTA and CDR2 FQGNSA. The CDR3 consists of 18 residues. This CDR3 is CASSLVARLRRIQETQYF. Written as DNA, the CDR3 is TGTGCCAGCAGCTTAGTGGCGAGGCTCAGGCGGATCCAAGAGACCCAGTACTTC.

Ten or more counts support this clonotype. V usage is TRBV6-2 or TRBV6-3 and J usage is TRBJ2-1; D may be TRBD2 (6 bases). V lost 0 bases and J 2 bases, leaving 11 bases between the germline ends. From germline, CDR1 is MNHEY and CDR2 SVGEGT. The length of the CDR3 is 16 residues. The CDR3 region is CASSYSSLATYNEQFF. The CDR3 DNA sequence: TGTGCCAGCAGTTACTCTTCTCTAGCGACCTACAATGAGCAGTTCTTC.

This clonotype was seen many times. CDR3 amino acids: CASSLTGGGYNEQFF. For the CDR3, the DNA is TGCGCCAGCAGCTTGACAGGGGGCGGCTACAATGAGCAGTTCTTC. The rearrangement uses TRBV5-1 and TRBJ2-1; 9 bases match TRBD1. CDR1 is SGHRS and CDR2 is YFSETQ in the germline V gene. Trimming cost V 1 base and J 3 bases; bases outside gene matches: 2. The CDR3 runs to 15 residues.

In this sample, this clonotype turned up many times. The chain couples TRBV20-1 to TRBJ2-3, with 9 bases aligning to TRBD2. Trimming took 3 bases from V and 3 from J; bases not matched to a gene: 4. Germline lookup yields CDR1 DFQATT and CDR2 SNEGSKA (reference sequence). This CDR3 has 14 amino acids. In nucleotides, the CDR3 is TGCAGTGCTAGTAGCCTAGCGGGGACAGATACGCAGTATTTT. This translates into CSASSLAGTDTQYF.

This clonotype has ten or more counts. The chain has TRBV20-1 and TRBJ2-1, with 10 bases fitting TRBD2. Trimming at V came to 5 bases and at J to 4 bases, leaving 14 bases not matched to a gene. The germline CDR1 and CDR2 sequences are DFQATT and SNEGSKA (reference sequence). The CDR3 covers 17 residues. CDR3 sequence reads: CSALGLAAGGDYNEQFF. CDR3 bases: TGCAGTGCTCTAGGTCTTGCAGCGGGAGGGGATTACAATGAGCAGTTCTTC.

This rearrangement joins TRBV7-9 to TRBJ1-4; D call uncertain. CDR1 and CDR2 from the germline V gene are SEHNR and FQNEAQ (reference sequence). The ends were cut back, 6 bases at V and 8 bases at J, with 13 bases in the middle. The CDR3 length is 13 residues. The CDR3 sequence: CASRSQKAEKLFF. The DNA for the CDR3 is TGTGCCAGCAGGTCTCAGAAAGCGGAAAAACTGTTTTTT.

This clonotype was recorded many times. J is TRBJ2-1 and V is TRBV11-2, with TRBD2 identical over 10 bases. The CDR3 is 14 residues long. The germline V gene encodes CDR1 SGHAT and CDR2 FQNNGV. Germline trimming cut 10 bases from V and 10 bases from J; bases unmatched to any gene: 13. In DNA, the CDR3 is TGTGCCACCATAGCTAGCGGGAGTTTTTTCGAGCAGTTCTTC. This translates into CATIASGSFFEQFF.

This clonotype has at least ten counts. V gene TRBV27 combines with J gene TRBJ2-1; 13 bases map to TRBD2. CDR3 length: 19 residues. V trimming: 6 bases; J trimming: 4 bases; junction bases outside the gene matches: 15. Germline V gene data show CDR1 as MNHEY and CDR2 as SMNVEV (reference sequence). The CDR3, as DNA: TGTGCCAGCAGCATTAGGACTAGCGGGGGCCCCGGCCCTTACAATGAGCAGTTCTTC. Residues: CASSIRTSGGPGPYNEQFF.

This clonotype has only a few counts. At one boundary the junction diverges from the germline segment, which might be a read error. J is TRBJ2-3 and V is TRBV7-9, with D perhaps TRBD2 (5 bases). The germline V gene encodes CDR1 SEHNR and CDR2 FQNEAQ (reference sequence). The CDR3 loop spans 13 amino acids. The CDR3 DNA follows: TGTGCCGGCAGCCCCTCCCGGGGTGATACGCAGTATTTT. Encoded protein: CAGSPSRGDTQYF.

At least ten counts were recorded for this clonotype. V and J are TRBV7-3 and TRBJ2-1, with 10 bases fitting TRBD1. This CDR3 is 15 amino acids long. V was clipped by 4 bases and J by 6 bases; unmatched bases: 6. Germline loops: CDR1 SGHTA, CDR2 FQGTGA. The CDR3 DNA sequence: TGTGCCAGCAGCTCGTTGGACAGGGGGGGCAATGAGCAGTTCTTC. Translation gives CASSSLDRGGNEQFF.

The chain has TRBV7-6 and TRBJ1-3, with D possibly being TRBD1 (5 bases). CDR1 SGHVS and CDR2 FNYEAQ come from the germline V gene. Trimming removed 4 bases from V and 4 bases from J, with 20 bases in between. The CDR3 spans 17 residues. The chain's CDR3 is CASSSFVWAGRGNTIYF. The CDR3 DNA is TGTGCCAGCAGCTCCTTTGTTTGGGCAGGGCGAGGAAACACCATATATTTT.

The gene calls are TRBV6-1 and TRBJ2-7; maybe TRBD1 (5 bases). Trimming pared 9 bases from V and 2 bases from J, leaving 17 bases between. The germline gives CDR1 MNHNS, CDR2 SASEGT. The CDR3 runs 14 residues. The CDR3 loop reads CASKSQGFTYEQYV. CDR3 nucleotide sequence: TGTGCCAGTAAATCTCAGGGTTTCACCTACGAGCAGTACGTC.